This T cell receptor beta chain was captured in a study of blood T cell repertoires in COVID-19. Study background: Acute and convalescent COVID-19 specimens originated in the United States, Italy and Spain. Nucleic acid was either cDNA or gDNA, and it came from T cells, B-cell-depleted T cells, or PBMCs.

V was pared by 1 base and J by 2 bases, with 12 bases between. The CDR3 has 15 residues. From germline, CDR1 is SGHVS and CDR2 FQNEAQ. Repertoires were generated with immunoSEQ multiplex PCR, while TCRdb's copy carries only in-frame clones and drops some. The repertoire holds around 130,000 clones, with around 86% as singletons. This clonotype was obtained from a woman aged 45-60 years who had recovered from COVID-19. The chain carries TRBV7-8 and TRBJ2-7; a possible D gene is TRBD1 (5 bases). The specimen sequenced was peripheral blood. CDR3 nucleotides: TGTGCCAGCAGCTTAGTCCCAGGGATGACCTACGAGCAGTACTTC. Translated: CASSLVPGMTYEQYF.